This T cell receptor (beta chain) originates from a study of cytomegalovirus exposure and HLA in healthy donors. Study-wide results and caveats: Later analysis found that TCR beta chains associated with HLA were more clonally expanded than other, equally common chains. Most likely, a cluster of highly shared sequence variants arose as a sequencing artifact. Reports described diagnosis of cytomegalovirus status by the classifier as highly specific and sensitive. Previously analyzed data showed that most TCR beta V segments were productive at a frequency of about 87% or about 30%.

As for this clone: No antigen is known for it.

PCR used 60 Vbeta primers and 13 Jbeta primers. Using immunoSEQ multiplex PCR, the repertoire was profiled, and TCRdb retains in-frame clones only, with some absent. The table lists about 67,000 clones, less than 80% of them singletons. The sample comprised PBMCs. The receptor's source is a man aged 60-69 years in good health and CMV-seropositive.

DNA for the CDR3: TGTGCCAGCAGCTTAGTGTCTAGCGGGAGCACCTACAATGAGCAGTTCTTC. This translates into CASSLVSSGSTYNEQFF. V gene TRBV7-6 combines with J gene TRBJ2-1; 10 bases align to TRBD2. J lost 2 bases, V lost 1 base, and 5 bases had no gene match. The V gene's germline CDR1 is SGHVS and CDR2 FNYEAQ. This CDR3 comprises 17 residues.